These 12 T cell receptor beta chains share one sample of origin, sequenced in a study of shared clonotypes between healthy human individuals. Data came from immunoSEQ multiplex PCR; TCRdb stores just in-frame clones and leaves some out. Of a few million clones in the sample, just over 90% were seen once. What was sequenced was naive CD4+ T cells from PBMCs. Sample subset: CD45RA+ positively selected. These receptors all stem from a man aged 18-30 years in good health. Some clones in this sample may be carry-over from other donors' samples.

This clone appeared once. J is TRBJ1-1 and V is TRBV5-8, with a possible D match to TRBD1 (6 bases). CDR3 length equals 15 residues. V was clipped by 7 bases and J by 1 base, with 17 bases between them. Germline V lookup: CDR1 SGHTS, CDR2 YDEGEE. The CDR3 loop is CASGKGDLWNTEAFF. CDR3 coding DNA: TGTGCCAGCGGAAAGGGGGACCTCTGGAACACTGAAGCTTTCTTT.

The genes are TRBV19 and TRBJ2-1; 13 bases map to TRBD2. The CDR3 totals 21 residues. Germline loops: CDR1 LNHDA, CDR2 SQIVND (reference sequence). V dropped 8 bases and J dropped 2; count of bases not matched to a gene: 21. The CDR3 DNA is TGTGCCAGTGTCCCGGCGGGATACGGGACTAGCGGGACCCCCGCCTACAATGAGCAGTTCTTC. Its protein is CASVPAGYGTSGTPAYNEQFF.

The CDR3 here is CASSPRQGFVYEQYF. The CDR3, as DNA: TGTGCCAGCAGCCCTAGACAGGGATTTGTCTACGAGCAGTACTTC. The chain combines TRBV7-6 with TRBJ2-7, with 7 bases that match TRBD1. With V trimmed by 5 bases and J by 3 bases, 10 bases remained unmatched. CDR3 size: 15 residues. Germline V gives CDR1 SGHVS, CDR2 FNYEAQ.

The J gene is TRBJ1-1, the V gene TRBV28; D remains unclear. Germline V gene lookup returns CDR1 MDHEN and CDR2 SYDVKM. The CDR3 loop spans 13 amino acids. V lost 3 bases to trimming and J lost 7 bases, with 12 bases between them. Here the CDR3 reads CASSFKSRNEAFF. CDR3 nucleotides: TGTGCCAGCAGTTTTAAGAGCAGGAATGAAGCTTTCTTT.

This chain joins TRBV4-1 and TRBJ2-7; 8 positions match TRBD1. CDR3 length: 16 amino acids. V lost 4 bases and J lost 2; bases outside the gene matches: 10. Germline values: CDR1 MGHRA, CDR2 YSYEKL. The CDR3 DNA follows: TGCGCCAGCAGCCGAGGCTTCCTACAGGGGGCCTACGAGCAGTACTTC. Encoded protein: CASSRGFLQGAYEQYF.

The V and J genes are TRBV18 and TRBJ2-3, with D perhaps matching TRBD2 (6 bases). The germline V gene has CDR1 KGHSH and CDR2 LQKENI. The V end was cut by 3 bases, the J end by 3 bases, with 10 bases between. This CDR3 spans 14 amino acids. The CDR3: CASSPGTFTDTQYF. CDR3 coding DNA: TGTGCCAGCTCACCTGGGACTTTTACAGATACGCAGTATTTT.

V is TRBV18 and J is TRBJ1-1; weak D call: TRBD1 (5 bases). The germline V and J ends were trimmed by 3 bases and 6 bases, with 14 bases remaining between them. Germline values: CDR1 KGHSH, CDR2 LQKENI. The CDR3 consists of 14 residues. The chain's CDR3 is CASSPLVTEAEAFF. The CDR3 DNA follows: TGTGCCAGCTCACCCCTGGTGACAGAAGCTGAAGCTTTCTTT.

The chain recombines TRBV7-9 with TRBJ1-2, with D unresolved. Germline V gives CDR1 SEHNR, CDR2 FQNEAQ (reference sequence). The CDR3 spans 13 residues. Trimming left V 4 bases short and J 3 bases short, with 9 bases between. Here the CDR3 reads CASSYLGYYGYTF. The CDR3 coding sequence is TGTGCCAGCAGCTACCTGGGGTACTATGGCTACACCTTC.

The V call is TRBV27, the J call TRBJ1-6, with 7 bases fitting TRBD1. V lost 2 bases, J lost 10 bases, and 11 bases stayed unmatched. The CDR3 totals 16 residues. The germline gives CDR1 MNHEY, CDR2 SMNVEV (reference sequence). The CDR3 protein is CASSLTTRGSGSPLHF. The CDR3, as DNA: TGTGCCAGCAGTTTAACGACCAGGGGGAGCGGATCACCCCTCCACTTT.

This clone showed up just once. This chain connects TRBV7-3 to TRBJ2-2, with 9 bases fitting TRBD1. The V gene end was trimmed by 0 bases and the J gene end by 9 bases; junction bases not matched to a gene: 11. This CDR3 region has 17 residues. Germline-derived CDR1 and CDR2 are SGHTA and FQGTGA. CDR3 sequence: CASSLTGTGILYRELFF. DNA of the CDR3: TGTGCCAGCAGCTTAACCGGGACAGGGATTTTGTACAGGGAGCTGTTTTTT.

The V and J genes are TRBV7-2 and TRBJ2-7; 13 bases are shared with TRBD2. CDR3 size: 17 residues. Germline CDR1 and CDR2: SGHTA and FQGNSA. V lost 5 bases and J lost 2; bases outside the gene matches: 9. The CDR3 region has the DNA TGTGCCAGCAGCCTCTTAGGGGGGACTAGCGGGGCCTACGAGCAGTACTTC. Protein sequence: CASSLLGGTSGAYEQYF.

This rearrangement joins TRBV30 to TRBJ2-1; TRBD1 matches 10 bases. The V gene end was trimmed by 4 bases and the J gene end by 8 bases; junction bases not matched to a gene: 8. In germline, CDR1 is GTSNPN, CDR2 SVGIG (reference sequence). The CDR3 consists of 14 residues. The CDR3 spells CAWTADRGWYEQFF. The CDR3 nucleotides are TGTGCCTGGACCGCGGACAGGGGGTGGTATGAGCAGTTCTTC.